This T cell receptor beta chain was captured in a study of shared clonotypes between healthy human individuals (dated by TCRdb to 2019 to 2021). Background for the entire study: The cohort comprised two women and a few men aged 18 to 49 years. Leukapheresis yielded between about 0.85 and 10 billion PBMCs per donor. For each donor, three plates each were used for CD4 naive and CD4 memory, two plates were used for CD8 naive, and one plate was used for CD8 memory. Different laboratories and diverse techniques were used to prepare libraries and sequence TCR repertoires, to increase sequencing depth and limit assay-specific biases. The study deeply sequenced blood TCR repertoires of five healthy adults to estimate repertoire size and the extent of clonotype sharing between individuals. General findings and caveats noted by the study authors: Naive subsets generally had larger estimated clonotype richness than memory subsets did. Higher generation probabilities were observed for clonotypes shared by all four sorted-subset donors than for non-shared clonotypes. Because the study included only a small number of donors, the genetic and exposure-history diversity represented was limited. When a handful of donors were compared, the shared fraction of clonotypes was about 5% for naive CD4, 3% to 4% for naive CD8, about 2.4% for memory CD4, and under 0.5% for memory CD8. Sampling was restricted to blood, and TCR repertoires in tissues likely differ from the TCR repertoires found in blood. Based on pairwise subsampling, the degree of clonotype sharing among donors was expected to be affected by sequencing depth. Rarefaction of sorted-subset datasets indicated incomplete sequencing despite the large sequencing depth.

Using the deep immunoSEQ assay, multiplex PCR amplified TCR CDR3 regions from genomic DNA. Extracted genomic DNA from each cell subset was spread evenly across all wells of several immunoSEQ 96-well plates, with each plate serving as a replicate. For sorted subsets, about 200 ng genomic DNA, equal to about 30,000 T cell genomes, was loaded into each replicate PCR. The purified libraries were quantified using a Qubit 3.0 fluorometer, sized with a Bioanalyzer 2100, and then quantified again using the KAPA Library Quantification kit. Each immunoSEQ 96-well plate was sequenced on its own single-read 150-cycle Illumina NextSeq 550 flow cell. Under the source paper's analysis protocol: Because the immunoSEQ output held only junctional sequences and lacked quality scores, the filtering could not match the filtering applied to full-length reads. Sequences were annotated with PyIR, a Python wrapper for IgBLAST v1.9, using IMGT germline references to assign V/J genes and CDR3. Any read was removed if the V/J assignment was weak (E-value above 1e-6), the CDR3 was missing, or the read contained stop codons, out-of-frame junctions, or ambiguous translated residues. V3J clonotypes were defined as sequences sharing the same inferred V gene, J gene, and CDR3 amino acid sequence. The percentage overlap between two repertoires was calculated by dividing the number of shared unique clonotypes by the size of the smaller repertoire. RTK rarefaction, the Chao1 estimator, and Recon v2.1 estimates of unobserved clonotypes were used to assess repertoire richness. Generation probabilities were computed with OLGA for all TCRbeta clonotypes obtained by the gDNA method from four donors. The table was pulled from immuneACCESS by TCRdb, which kept in-frame rearrangements only. Such tables lose some clones; where checked, under half of the loss comes from unresolved V genes, and the rest has no known cause. Clone size and V and J calls were adopted from that table, with D and trimming inferred from the DNA. This sample has approximately 2.5 million clones in its table, and around 94% of those were observed once. The biggest ten clones account for over 0.12% of the sample.

Healthy HIV-negative adults with no recently reported acute infections or vaccinations were included as donors. Only Caucasian adults living in Nashville, Tennessee, USA were represented among the donors. CD4+ T cells were enriched by magnetic negative selection, after which naive cells were positively selected on CD45RA and the negative fraction was taken as the memory subset. Blood was collected by leukapheresis, and PBMCs were isolated by Ficoll-Histopaque density gradient centrifugation and then cryopreserved in liquid nitrogen vapor phase. Purity and quantity of every magnetically sorted T cell population were checked by analytical flow cytometry. Genomic DNA was isolated from each sorted fraction and quantified by UV absorbance on a Nanodrop 2000c. Points on this clone: Its antigen remains unidentified. No much larger clonotype is one base removed from it; base qualities were not supplied.

Trimmed from V: 2 bases; trimmed from J: 5 bases; junction bases lacking a gene match: 8. Reading from cysteine to phenylalanine, the CDR3 counts 16 amino acids. Only CDR3 DNA is held: 48 bases, read in frame from base 1. CDR1 and CDR2 were assigned from the germline V gene (reference sequence) as SEHNR and FQNEAQ. This receptor was identified in a man aged 18 to 35 in good health. Input material: naive CD4+ T cells sorted from blood. The cell subset or site label of this sample denotes: CD45RA+ positively selected. The V and J segments used are TRBV7-9 and TRBJ2-5; 10 central nucleotides agree with TRBD1. The nucleotide sequence is TGTGCCAGCAGCTTACGGGGACAGGGGACGGTGGAGACCCAGTACTTC. The resulting protein is CASSLRGQGTVETQYF.